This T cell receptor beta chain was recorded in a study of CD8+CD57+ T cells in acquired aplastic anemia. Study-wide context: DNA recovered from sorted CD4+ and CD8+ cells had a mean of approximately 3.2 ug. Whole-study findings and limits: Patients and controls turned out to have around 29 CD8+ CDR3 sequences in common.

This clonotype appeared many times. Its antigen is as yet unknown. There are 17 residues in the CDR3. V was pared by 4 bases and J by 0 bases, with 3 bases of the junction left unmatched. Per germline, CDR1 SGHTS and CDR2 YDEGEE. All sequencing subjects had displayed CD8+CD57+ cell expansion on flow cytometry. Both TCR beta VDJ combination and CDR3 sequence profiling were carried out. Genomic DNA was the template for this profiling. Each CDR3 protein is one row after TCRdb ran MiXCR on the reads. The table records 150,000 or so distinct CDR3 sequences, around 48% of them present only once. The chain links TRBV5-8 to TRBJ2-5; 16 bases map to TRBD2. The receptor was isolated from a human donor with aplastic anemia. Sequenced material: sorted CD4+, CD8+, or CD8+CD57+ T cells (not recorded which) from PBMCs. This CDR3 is CASSTGLAGGYQETQYF. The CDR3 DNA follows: TGTGCCAGCAGCACGGGACTAGCGGGGGGGTACCAAGAGACCCAGTACTTC.